This T cell receptor beta chain is from a study of T cell changes during pregnancy in multiple sclerosis. The V gene's germline CDR1 is SGHVS and CDR2 FNYEAQ. The V and J ends lost 3 bases and 5 bases respectively, with 10 bases between them. The CDR3 extends over 13 amino acids. Measured with immunoSEQ multiplex PCR; TCRdb has only the in-frame clones, and not every one. The profile shows fewer than 110,000 clones, 85% to 95% of them singletons. This chain joins TRBV7-6 and TRBJ1-1; D unresolved. Sequenced material: peripheral blood, taken after pregnancy. This clonotype was obtained from a female donor with multiple sclerosis, enrolled in a pregnancy study. The DNA of the CDR3 is TGTGCCAGCAGCTTGGGCCTCGAGACTGAAGCTTTCTTT. Translation: CASSLGLETEAFF.